The 21 T cell receptor beta chains presented below share a single source sample, sequenced in a study of OX40 agonist ivuxolimab in advanced cancers. Clones were read by immunoSEQ multiplex PCR, and TCRdb kept only the in-frame ones, dropping some. The sample lists 57,000 or so clones; around 83% were seen once. This specimen was CD4+ or CD8+ T cells sorted from blood, taken in a trial of the OX40 agonist ivuxolimab. The receptors were sampled from an adult with an advanced solid tumor such as melanoma, head and neck, liver or kidney cancer.

The genes are TRBV4-1 and TRBJ2-6, with a weak D call TRBD1 (5 bases). This CDR3 comprises 18 residues. From germline, CDR1 is MGHRA and CDR2 YSYEKL. With 4 bases removed from V and 2 bases from J, the gap between germline ends came to 18 bases. The CDR3 coding sequence is TGCGCCAGCAGCCTCGATATGCAGGGTGTCACTGGGGCCAACGTCCTGACTTTC. Amino acid sequence: CASSLDMQGVTGANVLTF.

This clone was seen a few times. V usage is TRBV11-1 and J usage is TRBJ1-1, with D maybe TRBD1 (6 bases). The CDR3 is 12 residues long. Germline V gives CDR1 SGHAT, CDR2 FQDESV (reference sequence). The V gene lost 4 bases and the J gene lost 9 bases, with 12 bases spanning the gap. In DNA, the CDR3 is TGTGCCAGCAGCTGGGGGGGGCTACAAGCTTTCTTT. Translated, it gives CASSWGGLQAFF.

This chain links TRBV11-3 with TRBJ2-1; 12 bases line up with TRBD2. Looked up from germline, CDR1 is SGHNT and CDR2 is YENEEA. The V and J ends lost 1 base and 1 base, in that order; junction bases with no gene match: 8. This CDR3 comprises 19 residues. The CDR3 bases are TGTGCCAGCAGCTTAGGGTGGACTAGCGGGAAGCTATCCTACAATGAGCAGTTCTTC. Its translation is CASSLGWTSGKLSYNEQFF.

The chain links TRBV7-9 to TRBJ2-3; TRBD1 is a possible D gene (6 bases). The germline gives CDR1 SEHNR, CDR2 FQNEAQ (reference sequence). The CDR3 is made up of 14 amino acids. The ends were cut back, 8 bases at V and 2 bases at J, with 14 bases in the middle. For the CDR3, the DNA is TGTGCCAGCCGAGCACAGGGAGACACAGATACGCAGTATTTT. Translated, it gives CASRAQGDTDTQYF.

The chain couples TRBV13 to TRBJ2-4; D is perhaps TRBD2 (5 bases). Trimming removed 5 bases at V and 1 base at J, with 15 bases between. CDR3 length: 16 amino acids. Germline V lookup: CDR1 PRHDT, CDR2 FYEKMQ (reference sequence). This chain's CDR3 is CASSMGLGGAKNIQYF. The CDR3 DNA reads as TGTGCCAGCAGCATGGGGTTGGGCGGGGCCAAAAACATTCAGTACTTC.

The chain couples TRBV11-2 to TRBJ2-1; D is possibly TRBD2 (5 bases). The V end was cut by 2 bases, the J end by 2 bases, with 16 bases between. This CDR3 has 17 amino acids. Germline CDR1 and CDR2: SGHAT and FQNNGV. CDR3: CASSLRSRVGAYNEQFF. Written as DNA, the CDR3 is TGTGCCAGCAGCTTAAGGTCCAGAGTGGGAGCCTACAATGAGCAGTTCTTC. Full variable domain (remainder filled in from reference TRBV11-2 and TRBJ2-1): EAGVAQSPRYKIIEKRQSVAFWCNPISGHATLYWYQQILGQGPKLLIQFQNNGVVDDSQLPKDRFSAERLKGVDSTLKIQPAKLEDSAVYLCASSLRSRVGAYNEQFFGPGTRLTVL.

The V and J genes are TRBV18 and TRBJ1-1, with D perhaps TRBD1 (6 bases). The CDR3 runs to 15 residues. V lost 2 bases to trimming and J lost 0 bases, with 10 bases between them. Germline CDR1 KGHSH, CDR2 LQKENI. CDR3: CASSPVQGMNTEAFF. DNA of the CDR3: TGTGCCAGCTCACCAGTACAGGGTATGAACACTGAAGCTTTCTTT.

This chain links TRBV4-1 with TRBJ2-7; a possible D gene is TRBD1 (5 bases). The V and J ends lost 0 bases and 4 bases respectively, with 13 bases between them. The CDR3 has 15 residues. CDR1 is MGHRA, CDR2 YSYEKL, per germline. For the CDR3, the DNA is TGCGCCAGCAGCCAAGACCACGACAGATTTTACGAGCAGTACTTC. Translation gives CASSQDHDRFYEQYF.

The chain joins TRBV19 to TRBJ2-1; D gene uncertain. This CDR3 is 13 amino acids long. Germline V gives CDR1 LNHDA, CDR2 SQIVND (reference sequence). Trimming removed 3 bases from V and 5 bases from J, with 8 bases in between. The CDR3: CASSISTNNEQFF. The CDR3 DNA is TGTGCCAGTAGTATTAGCACGAACAATGAGCAGTTCTTC.

The gene calls are TRBV27 and TRBJ1-1; D is unclear. The ends were cut back, 2 bases at V and 0 bases at J, with 13 bases in the middle. The CDR3 runs 16 residues. The germline gives CDR1 MNHEY, CDR2 SMNVEV (reference sequence). CDR3 DNA sequence: TGTGCCAGCAGTTTAACTTACACGGGGATGAACACTGAAGCTTTCTTT. Protein product: CASSLTYTGMNTEAFF.

The chain combines TRBV7-9 with TRBJ1-5; D gene ambiguous. The CDR3 extends over 14 amino acids. In germline, CDR1 is SEHNR, CDR2 FQNEAQ (reference sequence). V was pared by 4 bases and J by 0 bases, with 7 bases between. In DNA, the CDR3 is TGTGCCAGCAGCTCCACCAATAGCAATCAGCCCCAGCATTTT. Residues: CASSSTNSNQPQHF. Full variable domain (missing parts from reference TRBV7-9 and TRBJ1-5): DTGVSQNPRHKITKRGQNVTFRCDPISEHNRLYWYRQTLGQGPEFLTYFQNEAQLEKSRLLSDRFSAERPKGSFSTLEIQRTEQGDSAMYLCASSSTNSNQPQHFGDGTRLSIL.

This chain connects TRBV28 to TRBJ2-7; 11 positions agree with TRBD2. V shed 3 bases and J 2 bases; nucleotides not matched to a gene: 0. This CDR3 is built from 14 residues. Looked up from germline, CDR1 is MDHEN and CDR2 is SYDVKM. This CDR3 is CASSFSGRAYEQYF. The CDR3 DNA follows: TGTGCCAGCAGTTTTAGCGGGAGGGCCTACGAGCAGTACTTC.

V gene TRBV14 combines with J gene TRBJ2-3; D remains unclear. Trimming pared 1 base from V and 0 bases from J, leaving 5 bases between. From germline, CDR1 is SGHDN and CDR2 FVKESK. The CDR3 totals 14 residues. The CDR3 nucleotides read TGTGCCAGCAGCCAAGGCGCTAGCACAGATACGCAGTATTTT. Amino acids: CASSQGASTDTQYF.

The rearrangement links TRBV11-3 to TRBJ2-7, with 8 bases fitting TRBD2. V shed 5 bases, J shed 6 bases, and the junction held 6 bases outside the gene matches. Germline loops: CDR1 SGHNT, CDR2 YENEEA. This CDR3 comprises 13 residues. The CDR3 region has the DNA TGTGCCAGCAGCGGAGGACGGGAGGGCGAGCAGTACTTC. Translating it yields CASSGGREGEQYF. The full variable domain, rest sourced from reference TRBV11-3 and TRBJ2-7, is EAGVVQSPRYKIIEKKQPVAFWCNPISGHNTLYWYLQNLGQGPELLIRYENEEAVDDSQLPKDRFSAERLKGVDSTLKIQPAELGDSAVYLCASSGGREGEQYFGPGTRLTVT.

J is TRBJ2-7 and V is TRBV9; TRBD1 might be the D (6 bases). Germline values: CDR1 SGDLS, CDR2 YYNGEE. V shed 4 bases and J shed 3 bases, with 14 bases lying between them. The CDR3 runs to 14 residues. The CDR3, as DNA: TGTGCCAGCAGCATCGGCCCAGGGGACTACGAGCAGTACTTC. Its translation is CASSIGPGDYEQYF.

The chain combines TRBV6-4 with TRBJ2-6, with unresolved D. Germline CDR1 reads MRHNA; CDR2 reads SNTAGT. The CDR3 totals 16 residues. The ends were cut back, 3 bases at V and 0 bases at J, with 9 bases in the middle. For the CDR3, the DNA is TGTGCCAGCAGTGAATCTACGTTCTCTGGGGCCAACGTCCTGACTTTC. Translating gives CASSESTFSGANVLTF.

This clone was picked up one time. The chain links TRBV30 to TRBJ1-1; the D is unclear. Germline CDR1 reads GTSNPN; CDR2 reads SVGIG (reference sequence). V was shortened by 0 bases and J by 10 bases, with 9 bases between the two germline ends. This CDR3 has 11 residues. CDR3 bases: TGTGCCTGGAGTGTACCTCGGGCAGCTTTCTTT. It specifies CAWSVPRAAFF.

V and J are TRBV9 and TRBJ2-1; a weak D match, TRBD2 (6 bases). This CDR3 spans 13 amino acids. V was cut by 3 bases and J by 9 bases, with 13 bases left in between. The germline gives CDR1 SGDLS, CDR2 YYNGEE. The CDR3 sequence: CASSAVLAVEQFF. The CDR3 DNA sequence: TGTGCCAGCAGCGCCGTACTAGCAGTTGAGCAGTTCTTC.

This clone came up a few times. The chain combines TRBV30 with TRBJ1-5; D gene ambiguous. Germline loops: CDR1 GTSNPN, CDR2 SVGIG (reference sequence). The CDR3 length is 15 residues. V lost 7 bases, J lost 3 bases, and 19 bases lay in between. The CDR3 loop reads CASLSSSANNQPQHF. CDR3 DNA sequence: TGTGCCTCCCTCTCCTCCTCGGCAAACAATCAGCCCCAGCATTTT.

The chain is built from TRBV20-1 and TRBJ2-1, with 7 bases that match TRBD2. This CDR3 comprises 11 residues. V was clipped by 3 bases and J by 14 bases; unmatched bases: 7. Germline V gene lookup returns CDR1 DFQATT and CDR2 SNEGSKA (reference sequence). The CDR3 protein is CSARSGRAKFF. The CDR3 nucleotides read TGCAGTGCTAGGAGTGGGAGGGCCAAGTTCTTC.

The V call is TRBV11-1, the J call TRBJ2-5, with 7 bases that match TRBD1. Germline CDR1 reads SGHAT; CDR2 reads FQDESV (reference sequence). V lost 5 bases and J lost 5; bases outside the gene matches: 8. The CDR3 is 14 residues long. CDR3 region: CASSLDRGQETQYF. CDR3 bases: TGTGCCAGCAGCCTAGATAGGGGACAGGAGACCCAGTACTTC.